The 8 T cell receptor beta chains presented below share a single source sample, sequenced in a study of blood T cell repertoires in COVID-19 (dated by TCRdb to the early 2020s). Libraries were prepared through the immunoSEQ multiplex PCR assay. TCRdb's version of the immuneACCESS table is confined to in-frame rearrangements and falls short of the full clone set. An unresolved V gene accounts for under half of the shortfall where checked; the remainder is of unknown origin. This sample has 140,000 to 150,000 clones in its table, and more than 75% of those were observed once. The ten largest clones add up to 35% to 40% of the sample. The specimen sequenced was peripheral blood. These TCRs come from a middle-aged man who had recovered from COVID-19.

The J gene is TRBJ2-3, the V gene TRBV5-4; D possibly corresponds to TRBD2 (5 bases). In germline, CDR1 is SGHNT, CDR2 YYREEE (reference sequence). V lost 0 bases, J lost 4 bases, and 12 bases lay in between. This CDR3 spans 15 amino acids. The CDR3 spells CASSLAGLRADTQYF. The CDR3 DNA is TGTGCCAGCAGCTTGGCCGGCTTGAGGGCAGATACGCAGTATTTT.

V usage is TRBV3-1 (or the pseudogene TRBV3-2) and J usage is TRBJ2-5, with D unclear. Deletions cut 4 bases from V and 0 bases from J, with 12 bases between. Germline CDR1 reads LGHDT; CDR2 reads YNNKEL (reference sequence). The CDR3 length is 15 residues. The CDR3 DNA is TGTGCCAGCAGCCCGCTTCAACAAAACCAAGAGACCCAGTACTTC. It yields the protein CASSPLQQNQETQYF.

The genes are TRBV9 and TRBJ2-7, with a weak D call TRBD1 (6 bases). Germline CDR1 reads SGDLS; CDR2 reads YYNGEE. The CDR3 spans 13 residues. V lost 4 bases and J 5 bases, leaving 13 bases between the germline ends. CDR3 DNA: TGTGCCAGCAGCCTAACAGGGTCTAACGAGCAGTACTTC. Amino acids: CASSLTGSNEQYF.

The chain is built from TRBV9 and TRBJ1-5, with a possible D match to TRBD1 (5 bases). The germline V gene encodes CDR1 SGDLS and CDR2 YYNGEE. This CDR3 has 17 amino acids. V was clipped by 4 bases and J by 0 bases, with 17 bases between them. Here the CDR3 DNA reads TGTGCCAGCAGCCCACCGACGACAGAATTTAGCAATCAGCCCCAGCATTTT. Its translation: CASSPPTTEFSNQPQHF.

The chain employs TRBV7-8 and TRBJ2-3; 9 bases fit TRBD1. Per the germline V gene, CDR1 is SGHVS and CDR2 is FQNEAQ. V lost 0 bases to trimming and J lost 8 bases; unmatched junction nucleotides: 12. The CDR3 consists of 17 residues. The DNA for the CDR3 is TGTGCCAGCAGCTTAGCGTCCCCTTCCGGGACAGGGAGTACGCAGTATTTT. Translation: CASSLASPSGTGSTQYF.

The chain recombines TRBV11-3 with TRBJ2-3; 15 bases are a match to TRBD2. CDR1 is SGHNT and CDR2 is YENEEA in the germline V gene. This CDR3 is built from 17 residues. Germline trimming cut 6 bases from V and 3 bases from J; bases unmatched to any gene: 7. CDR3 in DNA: TGTGCCAGCAGTTCCAGGACTAGCGGGGGGGAGACAGATACGCAGTATTTT. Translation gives CASSSRTSGGETDTQYF. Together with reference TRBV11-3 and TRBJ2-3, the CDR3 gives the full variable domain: EAGVVQSPRYKIIEKKQPVAFWCNPISGHNTLYWYLQNLGQGPELLIRYENEEAVDDSQLPKDRFSAERLKGVDSTLKIQPAELGDSAVYLCASSSRTSGGETDTQYFGPGTRLTVL.

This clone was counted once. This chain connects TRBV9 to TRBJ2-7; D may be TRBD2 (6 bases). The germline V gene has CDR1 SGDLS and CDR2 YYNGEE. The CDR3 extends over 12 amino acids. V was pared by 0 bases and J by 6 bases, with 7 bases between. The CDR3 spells CASSVEGGEQYF. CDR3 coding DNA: TGTGCCAGCAGCGTAGAGGGAGGCGAGCAGTACTTC.

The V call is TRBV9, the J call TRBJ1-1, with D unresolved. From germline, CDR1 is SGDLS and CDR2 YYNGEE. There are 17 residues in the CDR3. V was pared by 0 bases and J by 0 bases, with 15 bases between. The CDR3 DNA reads TGTGCCAGCAGCGTAGATGGGCAGGTCCCCATGAACACTGAAGCTTTCTTT. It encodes CASSVDGQVPMNTEAFF.